This is a list of T cell receptor beta chains from one sample in a study of T cell clonotyping in hematopoietic cell transplantation. Produced via immunoSEQ multiplex PCR; TCRdb's table is partial and in-frame only. Of about 9,200 clones detected, approximately 84% appear once; the ten largest clones hold around 26%. This specimen consisted of peripheral blood mononuclear cells, obtained before stem cell transplant. The receptors stem from an older woman with acute myeloid leukemia. Some clones in this sample may be carry-over from other donors' samples. The CDR3 runs from the conserved cysteine through the conserved F or W. D genes are given only for firm matches. Expanded clones are given a class, and other clones once, few, many or no size at all.

V gene: TRBV5-7; clone size: -; D gene: -; J gene: TRBJ1-5; CDR3 DNA: TGTGCCAGCAGCTTCAGTCAGCCCCAGCATTTT; CDR3 protein: CASSFSQPQHF
V gene: TRBV9; clone size: once; D gene: TRBD1; J gene: TRBJ1-1; CDR3 DNA: TGTGCCAGCAGCTTCAGGGGGGTGGGCACTGAAGCTTTCTTT; CDR3 protein: CASSFRGVGTEAFF
V gene: TRBV4-2; clone size: -; D gene: -; J gene: TRBJ2-4; CDR3 DNA: TGTGCCAGCAGCCCTGTGAAGGGAGGAGCCAAAAACATTCAGTACTTC; CDR3 protein: CASSPVKGGAKNIQYF
V gene: TRBV7-6; clone size: -; D gene: -; J gene: TRBJ1-3; CDR3 DNA: TGTGCCAGCAGCTTAGAGACCAGGGTATCGACTGGAAACACCATATATTTT; CDR3 protein: CASSLETRVSTGNTIYF
V gene: TRBV28; clone size: -; D gene: TRBD1; J gene: TRBJ2-7; CDR3 DNA: TGTGCCAGCAATGACAGGGGAAGATCCTACGAGCAGTACTTC; CDR3 protein: CASNDRGRSYEQYF
V gene: TRBV10-2; clone size: few; D gene: -; J gene: TRBJ1-5; CDR3 DNA: TGCGCCAGCGATGCAGGGACAACCGGACAGCCCCAGCATTTT; CDR3 protein: CASDAGTTGQPQHF
V gene: TRBV9; clone size: -; D gene: -; J gene: TRBJ1-3; CDR3 DNA: TGTGCCAGCAGCGCAGGGGCGGGACGGGGCTCTGGAAACACCATATATTTT; CDR3 protein: CASSAGAGRGSGNTIYF
V gene: TRBV2; clone size: -; D gene: -; J gene: TRBJ1-2; CDR3 DNA: TGTGCCTTAACACGGGGCCCTAACTATGGCTACACCTTC; CDR3 protein: CALTRGPNYGYTF
V gene: TRBV30; clone size: -; D gene: TRBD2; J gene: TRBJ2-7; CDR3 DNA: TGTGCCTGGAGTGTTGGGGGGGCCTACGAGCAGTACTTC; CDR3 protein: CAWSVGGAYEQYF
V gene: TRBV7-8; clone size: -; D gene: -; J gene: TRBJ1-5; CDR3 DNA: TGTGCCAGCAGCTTATGGGCCCCCCTCAAAGATAGCAATCAGCCCCAGCATTTT; CDR3 protein: CASSLWAPLKDSNQPQHF
V gene: TRBV5-6; clone size: -; D gene: TRBD1; J gene: TRBJ1-4; CDR3 DNA: TGTGCCAGCAGCTTGGGACAGGGTAGGGAAAAACTGTTTTTT; CDR3 protein: CASSLGQGREKLFF
V gene: TRBV10-3; clone size: -; D gene: TRBD2; J gene: TRBJ2-7; CDR3 DNA: TGTGCCATCAGTGACCCTAATAGCGGGAGCTCCTACGAGCAGTACTTC; CDR3 protein: CAISDPNSGSSYEQYF
V gene: TRBV11-2; clone size: -; D gene: TRBD2; J gene: TRBJ2-3; CDR3 DNA: TGTGCCAGCAGCCCTAGCGGGAGGAACACAGATACGCAGTATTTT; CDR3 protein: CASSPSGRNTDTQYF
V gene: TRBV27; clone size: -; D gene: -; J gene: TRBJ2-5; CDR3 DNA: TGTGCCAGCAGTTTTGGGGAAGAGACCCAGTACTTC; CDR3 protein: CASSFGEETQYF
V gene: TRBV14; clone size: -; D gene: TRBD1; J gene: TRBJ1-1; CDR3 DNA: TGTGCCAGCAGCCAAGAGGACAGGTTTGCTGAAGCTTTCTTT; CDR3 protein: CASSQEDRFAEAFF
V gene: TRBV29-1; clone size: -; D gene: TRBD1; J gene: TRBJ1-1; CDR3 DNA: TGCAGCGTGGACCCCGGGACAGGGGGCCCGGCTTTCTTT; CDR3 protein: CSVDPGTGGPAFF
V gene: TRBV6-1; clone size: -; D gene: -; J gene: TRBJ2-1; CDR3 DNA: TGTGCCAGCAGTGAACATCCTAGCAGCAATGAGCAGTTCTTC; CDR3 protein: CASSEHPSSNEQFF
V gene: TRBV5-4; clone size: -; D gene: TRBD2; J gene: TRBJ2-1; CDR3 DNA: TGTGCCAGCACCTTGACCGGGACTAGCGGGTACAATGAGCAGTTCTTC; CDR3 protein: CASTLTGTSGYNEQFF
V gene: TRBV11-2; clone size: -; D gene: -; J gene: TRBJ1-4; CDR3 DNA: TGTGCCAGCAGCTTTCCGCCAGGGCTTGCAACTAATGAAAAACTGTTTTTT; CDR3 protein: CASSFPPGLATNEKLFF
V gene: TRBV6-1; clone size: -; D gene: -; J gene: TRBJ1-2; CDR3 DNA: TGTGCCAGCAGGAGCACAGGGTTGGACTATGGCTACACCTTC; CDR3 protein: CASRSTGLDYGYTF
V gene: TRBV28; clone size: -; D gene: -; J gene: TRBJ2-3; CDR3 DNA: TGTGCCAGCAGTTTAGGGTCCTCCACAGATACGCAGTATTTT; CDR3 protein: CASSLGSSTDTQYF
V gene: TRBV11-2; clone size: -; D gene: -; J gene: TRBJ2-7; CDR3 DNA: TGTGCCAGCAGCCGCCCCAGCGGAAGCTCCTACGAGCAGTACTTC; CDR3 protein: CASSRPSGSSYEQYF
V gene: TRBV4-2; clone size: once; D gene: -; J gene: TRBJ1-4; CDR3 DNA: TGTGCCAGCAGCCAGGGGGCTCAAGTATTGTTTTTT; CDR3 protein: CASSQGAQVLFF
V gene: TRBV11-2; clone size: few; D gene: -; J gene: TRBJ1-5; CDR3 DNA: TGTGCCAGCAGCTTTACAGGTTTGGATGGTCCCCAGCATTTT; CDR3 protein: CASSFTGLDGPQHF
V gene: TRBV10-3; clone size: -; D gene: -; J gene: TRBJ2-2; CDR3 DNA: TGTGCCATCAGTGAAGGCAGGGGAACCGGGGAGCTGTTTTTT; CDR3 protein: CAISEGRGTGELFF
V gene: TRBV29-1; clone size: -; D gene: -; J gene: TRBJ2-1; CDR3 DNA: TGCAGCGTTAGGCGCTGGGCTAGCGAAACCTACAATGAGCAGTTCTTC; CDR3 protein: CSVRRWASETYNEQFF
V gene: TRBV6-5; clone size: -; D gene: -; J gene: TRBJ2-4; CDR3 DNA: TGTGCCAGCCGGAACGGGCAGGGGATCCCATACATTCAGTACTTC; CDR3 protein: CASRNGQGIPYIQYF